Below, 11 T cell receptor beta chains from the same sample are listed, as sequenced in a study of T-cell memory formation after mild COVID-19. MiXCR, applied by TCRdb to the 5' RACE reads, yields one record per CDR3 protein. The sample records roughly 400,000 distinct CDR3 sequences, approximately 19% being singletons. Sequencing was carried out using PBMCs or a T cell subset sorted from them (not recorded which). The receptors stem from a man between 18 and 35 years old who had mild COVID-19 (a few samples of this study predate the infection). Cell type and time point are not known.

The chain is built from TRBV11-2 and TRBJ1-1; 7 positions agree with TRBD1. Germline V gene lookup returns CDR1 SGHAT and CDR2 FQNNGV. The CDR3 totals 13 residues. Trimming cost V 5 bases and J 5 bases; bases outside gene matches: 5. CDR3 amino acids: CASSPTGRTEAFF. The DNA for the CDR3 is TGTGCCAGCAGCCCGACAGGGAGGACTGAAGCTTTCTTT.

This clonotype was counted ten times or more. The V gene is TRBV16, the J gene TRBJ2-2; no firm D call. The length of the CDR3 is 13 residues. In germline, CDR1 is KGHSY, CDR2 FQNENV. Trimming took 4 bases from V and 6 from J, leaving 9 bases between them. The CDR3 DNA reads TGTGCCAGCAGCCGGGTTTCATCCGGGGAGCTGTTTTTT. It specifies CASSRVSSGELFF.

This clonotype was detected a few times. The V gene is TRBV5-1, the J gene TRBJ2-5; the D is unclear. Per germline, CDR1 SGHRS and CDR2 YFSETQ. The CDR3 is made up of 12 amino acids. V shed 4 bases and J shed 0 bases, with 4 bases lying between them. The CDR3: CASSGNQETQYF. CDR3 nucleotide sequence: TGCGCCAGCAGCGGCAACCAAGAGACCCAGTACTTC.

V and J are TRBV27 and TRBJ1-2; tentatively, D is TRBD1 (5 bases). From germline, CDR1 is MNHEY and CDR2 SMNVEV (reference sequence). The CDR3 totals 15 residues. V gave up 1 base and J gave up 0 bases, with 9 bases separating them. The CDR3 sequence: CASSLLATANYGYTF. The CDR3 bases are TGTGCCAGCAGTTTATTGGCGACAGCTAACTATGGCTACACCTTC.

At least ten counts were recorded for this clonotype. The J gene is TRBJ1-4, the V gene TRBV15, with unresolved D. In germline, CDR1 is LNHNV, CDR2 YYDKDF (reference sequence). This CDR3 has 11 amino acids. V gave up 5 bases and J gave up 4 bases, with 2 bases separating them. The CDR3 DNA reads as TGTGCCACCAGCGTTAATGAAAAACTGTTTTTT. As protein: CATSVNEKLFF.

This clonotype appeared many times. CDR3 nucleotides: TGTGCCAGCAGCCCCATCCCCACAGATACGCAGTATTTT. Translating it yields CASSPIPTDTQYF. V is TRBV7-3 and J is TRBJ2-3, with D uncertain. V was shortened by 5 bases and J by 2 bases, with 8 bases between the two germline ends. CDR3 size: 13 residues. The V gene's germline CDR1 is SGHTA and CDR2 FQGTGA.

The CDR3 DNA is TGTGCCATCAGTGATGTCAAGAGCTCCTACGAGCAGTACTTC. It yields the protein CAISDVKSSYEQYF. The J gene is TRBJ2-7, the V gene TRBV10-3; D is undetermined. V gave up 3 bases and J gave up 0 bases, with 9 bases separating them. Germline V CDR1 and CDR2: ENHRY, SYGVKD. The CDR3 is 14 amino acids.

There are a few counts of this clonotype. The rearrangement uses TRBV20-1 and TRBJ2-6, with 9 bases lining up with TRBD2. Trimming at V came to 7 bases and at J to 3 bases, leaving 10 bases not matched to a gene. The length of the CDR3 is 16 residues. Germline loops: CDR1 DFQATT, CDR2 SNEGSKA (reference sequence). In DNA, the CDR3 is TGCAGTGTTTTGTCAGCGGGGGGCCATGGGGCCAACGTCCTGACTTTC. It codes for CSVLSAGGHGANVLTF.

This clonotype was detected only a few times. CDR3 region: CASSDNRLDEQFF. CDR3 bases: TGTGCCAGCAGTGACAACAGACTGGATGAGCAGTTCTTC. This sequence joins TRBV6-1 and TRBJ2-1; D ambiguous. The germline V gene encodes CDR1 MNHNS and CDR2 SASEGT. Trimming stripped 3 bases from V and 8 bases from J, with 11 bases between. The CDR3 loop spans 13 amino acids.

This clonotype was seen a handful of times. V gene TRBV5-8 combines with J gene TRBJ2-1, with 11 bases aligning to TRBD2. Germline V CDR1 and CDR2: SGHTS, YDEGEE. This CDR3 has 15 amino acids. V was clipped by 5 bases and J by 6 bases; unmatched bases: 7. DNA of the CDR3: TGTGCCAGCAGGGAACCGGGACTAGCGGCCAATGAGCAGTTCTTC. It yields the protein CASREPGLAANEQFF.

This clonotype was seen a handful of times. The V gene is TRBV7-8, the J gene TRBJ2-3, with D uncertain. This CDR3 region has 15 residues. Per the germline V gene, CDR1 is SGHVS and CDR2 is FQNEAQ. The V gene lost 5 bases and the J gene lost 4 bases, with 16 bases spanning the gap. CDR3 loop: CASSPPPLNSDTQYF. In nucleotides, the CDR3 is TGTGCCAGCAGCCCCCCACCTTTGAATTCAGATACGCAGTATTTT.